The 6 T cell receptor beta chains below all came from one sample that was sequenced in a study of blood T cell repertoires in COVID-19. Produced via immunoSEQ multiplex PCR; TCRdb's table is partial and in-frame only. The profile shows 150,000 or so clones, 84% of them singletons. The sample comprised peripheral blood. The receptors were gathered from a human donor in a cohort sampled during active COVID-19.

This clone has only one observation. The chain recombines TRBV5-4 with TRBJ1-1, with 7 bases that match TRBD1. J lost 7 bases, V lost 2 bases, and 20 bases had no gene match. In germline, CDR1 is SGHNT, CDR2 YYREEE (reference sequence). CDR3 length equals 18 residues. The CDR3 DNA reads TGTGCCAGCAGCTTCATTAGCGGGGCAGGGGGATCTATCAATGAAGCTTTCTTT. It encodes CASSFISGAGGSINEAFF.

The J gene is TRBJ2-3, the V gene TRBV2; D may be TRBD2 (6 bases). CDR1 is SNHLY and CDR2 is FYNNEI in the germline V gene. Trimming removed 2 bases from V and 5 bases from J, with 14 bases in between. This CDR3 spans 15 amino acids. The CDR3 loop reads CASSENTGVVDTQYF. DNA for the CDR3: TGTGCCAGCAGTGAAAACACGGGGGTGGTAGATACGCAGTATTTT.

The gene calls are TRBV24-1 and TRBJ2-7, with a possible D match to TRBD2 (5 bases). CDR3 length equals 16 residues. Trimming removed 3 bases at V and 3 bases at J, with 17 bases between. Germline V lookup: CDR1 KGHDR, CDR2 SFDVKD. CDR3 loop: CATSDEGDGGNYEQYV. As DNA, the CDR3 is TGTGCCACCAGTGATGAGGGAGACGGCGGTAACTACGAGCAGTACGTC.

This clone showed up just once. The CDR3 DNA is TGTGCCAGCTCACTGACAGACAATCAGCCCCAGCATTTT. It translates to CASSLTDNQPQHF. The chain couples TRBV18 to TRBJ1-5; D is possibly TRBD1 (5 bases). The CDR3 covers 13 residues. The germline V and J ends were trimmed by 4 bases and 3 bases, with 7 bases remaining between them. Germline V lookup: CDR1 KGHSH, CDR2 LQKENI.

The V gene is TRBV11-1, the J gene TRBJ1-1, with D hard to call. Germline V gives CDR1 SGHAT, CDR2 FQDESV (reference sequence). The length of the CDR3 is 14 residues. Trimming stripped 5 bases from V and 4 bases from J, with 14 bases between. The CDR3 here is CASSPRVAGTEAFF. DNA for the CDR3: TGTGCCAGCAGCCCCCGAGTCGCGGGCACTGAAGCTTTCTTT.

The chain has TRBV6-5 and TRBJ2-7; no clear D. Germline V gives CDR1 MNHEY, CDR2 SVGAGI. The CDR3 covers 13 residues. With 3 bases removed from V and 0 bases from J, the gap between germline ends came to 6 bases. The CDR3 DNA reads as TGTGCCAGCAGTTATACAAGCTCCTACGAGCAGTACTTC. Its translation is CASSYTSSYEQYF.